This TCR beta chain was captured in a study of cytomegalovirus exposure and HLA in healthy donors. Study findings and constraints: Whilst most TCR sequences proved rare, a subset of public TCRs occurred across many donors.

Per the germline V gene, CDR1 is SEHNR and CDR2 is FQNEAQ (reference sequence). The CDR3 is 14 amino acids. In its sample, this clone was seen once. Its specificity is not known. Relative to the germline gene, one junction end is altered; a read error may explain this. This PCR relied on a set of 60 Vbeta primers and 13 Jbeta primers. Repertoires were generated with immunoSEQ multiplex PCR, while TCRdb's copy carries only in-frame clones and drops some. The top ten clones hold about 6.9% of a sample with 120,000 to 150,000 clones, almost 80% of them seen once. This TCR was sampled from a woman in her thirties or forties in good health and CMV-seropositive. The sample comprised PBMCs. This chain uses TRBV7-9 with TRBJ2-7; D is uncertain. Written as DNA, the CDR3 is TGTTCCAGCAGCTTTTTCCCGGTCGCCTACGAGCAGTACTTC. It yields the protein CSSSFFPVAYEQYF.